The 27 T cell receptor beta chains listed next were all sequenced from one sample in a study of T-cell memory formation after mild COVID-19. TCRdb analysed the 5' RACE reads with MiXCR anew, one entry per CDR3 protein. This sample yields 350,000 to 450,000 distinct CDR3 sequences, of which approximately 15% are seen a single time; around a fifth belongs to the top ten. The specimen was PBMCs or a T cell subset sorted from them (not recorded which). These receptors originate from a man aged 18 to 30 who had mild COVID-19 (a few samples of this study predate the infection). Cell type and time point are not known.

This clonotype was found many times. The chain couples TRBV10-3 to TRBJ1-2, with D unresolved. This CDR3 comprises 12 residues. With 4 bases removed from V and 7 bases from J, the gap between germline ends came to 10 bases. Germline CDR1 ENHRY, CDR2 SYGVKD. As DNA, the CDR3 is TGTGCCATCAGTGCCTCGGAGAGTGGCTACACCTTC. It is translated as CAISASESGYTF.

The rearrangement joins TRBV29-1 to TRBJ2-2; D is perhaps TRBD2 (6 bases). There are 14 residues in the CDR3. Germline CDR1 reads SQVTM; CDR2 reads ANQGSEA. V lost 4 bases and J 4 bases, leaving 13 bases between the germline ends. CDR3 sequence: CSVGRGPLTGELFF. The CDR3 DNA sequence: TGCAGCGTTGGGCGGGGTCCACTCACCGGGGAGCTGTTTTTT.

The chain links TRBV5-1 to TRBJ2-3; TRBD2 aligns across 11 bases. Germline V gene data show CDR1 as SGHRS and CDR2 as YFSETQ. The CDR3 consists of 16 residues. V was clipped by 5 bases and J by 2 bases; unmatched bases: 7. The CDR3 DNA reads as TGCGCCAGCAGACTAACTAGCGGGAGTTTCACAGATACGCAGTATTTT. Translation gives CASRLTSGSFTDTQYF. Full variable domain (rest looked up from reference TRBV5-1 and TRBJ2-3): KAGVTQTPRYLIKTRGQQVTLSCSPISGHRSVSWYQQTPGQGLQFLFEYFSETQRNKGNFPGRFSGRQFSNSRSEMNVSTLELGDSALYLCASRLTSGSFTDTQYFGPGTRLTVL.

This clonotype was observed at least ten times. The CDR3 coding sequence is TGTGCCAGCAGCCCCGGGACTTCCTACGAGCAGTACGTC. Amino acids: CASSPGTSYEQYV. This chain joins TRBV7-9 and TRBJ2-7, with D perhaps matching TRBD2 (6 bases). Germline values: CDR1 SEHNR, CDR2 FQNEAQ (reference sequence). This CDR3 is built from 13 residues. V was trimmed by 5 bases and J by 1 base, leaving 9 bases between them.

This sequence joins TRBV19 and TRBJ1-2, with D perhaps TRBD1 (6 bases). The CDR3 extends over 14 amino acids. Per the germline V gene, CDR1 is LNHDA and CDR2 is SQIVND (reference sequence). V lost 6 bases and J 7 bases, leaving 18 bases between the germline ends. The chain's CDR3 is CASSGLQGRSGYTF. Here the CDR3 DNA reads TGTGCCAGTAGCGGCTTGCAGGGGCGGAGTGGCTACACCTTC.

The V and J genes are TRBV7-9 and TRBJ1-6; unclear D gene. This CDR3 spans 15 amino acids. The ends were cut back, 5 bases at V and 5 bases at J, with 13 bases in the middle. The V gene's germline CDR1 is SEHNR and CDR2 FQNEAQ (reference sequence). CDR3 residues: CASSLGSLNNSPLHF. The CDR3 region has the DNA TGTGCCAGCAGCCTGGGGTCGCTGAATAATTCACCCCTCCACTTT.

CDR3 loop: CASSDYPGQGELFF. The CDR3 DNA sequence: TGTGCCAGCAGTGACTATCCGGGACAAGGGGAGCTGTTTTTT. This chain links TRBV6-4 with TRBJ2-2, with D possibly being TRBD1 (6 bases). From germline, CDR1 is MRHNA and CDR2 SNTAGT. V shed 1 base and J shed 8 bases, with 11 bases lying between them. This CDR3 is built from 14 residues.

V and J are TRBV12-3 or TRBV12-4 and TRBJ1-2; D is perhaps TRBD1 (6 bases). V was shortened by 5 bases and J by 8 bases, with 15 bases between the two germline ends. CDR3 size: 13 residues. CDR3 DNA: TGTGCCAGCAGTCCGGTATACAGGGTCGGCTACACCTTC. Its protein product is CASSPVYRVGYTF.

In its sample, this clonotype was seen a few times. The gene calls are TRBV5-1 and TRBJ1-2; D is ambiguous. V lost 4 bases, J lost 6 bases, and 16 bases lay in between. The CDR3 has 14 residues. Looked up from germline, CDR1 is SGHRS and CDR2 is YFSETQ. DNA of the CDR3: TGCGCCAGCAGCCAAACGACGGATTCTAATGGCTACACCTTC. Protein: CASSQTTDSNGYTF. Complete variable domain (other parts from reference TRBV5-1 and TRBJ1-2): KAGVTQTPRYLIKTRGQQVTLSCSPISGHRSVSWYQQTPGQGLQFLFEYFSETQRNKGNFPGRFSGRQFSNSRSEMNVSTLELGDSALYLCASSQTTDSNGYTFGSGTRLTVV.

This chain uses TRBV9 with TRBJ2-7; TRBD2 is a possible D gene (5 bases). The ends were cut back, 3 bases at V and 4 bases at J, with 11 bases in the middle. This CDR3 comprises 13 residues. Germline V gives CDR1 SGDLS, CDR2 YYNGEE. CDR3 sequence (DNA): TGTGCCAGCAGCGCCGATGGGAGTTACGAGCAGTACTTC. Its translation is CASSADGSYEQYF. The whole variable domain, remainder taken from reference TRBV9 and TRBJ2-7, is DSGVTQTPKHLITATGQRVTLRCSPRSGDLSVYWYQQSLDQGLQFLIQYYNGEERAKGNILERFSAQQFPDLHSELNLSSLELGDSALYFCASSADGSYEQYFGPGTRLTVT.

This clonotype was recorded a few times. The chain couples TRBV3-2 to TRBJ2-7. TRBV3-2 represents a pseudogene. CDR3 length: 15 residues. The CDR3 DNA sequence: TGTGCCAGCAGCCAAGACCCTACAAGTACCTACGAGCAGTACGTC. Amino acids: CASSQDPTSTYEQYV.

Only a few counts were recorded for this clonotype. The V gene is TRBV20-1, the J gene TRBJ2-3; TRBD2 is a possible D gene (5 bases). The CDR3 has 14 residues. Germline-derived CDR1 and CDR2 are DFQATT and SNEGSKA (reference sequence). V dropped 5 bases and J dropped 0 bases, with 12 bases sitting between them. The CDR3 is CSALPDYSTDTQYF. The CDR3 DNA is TGCAGTGCTCTTCCTGACTACAGCACAGATACGCAGTATTTT.

This chain links TRBV6-2 or TRBV6-3 with TRBJ1-2; D is perhaps TRBD1 (6 bases). Germline V gene data show CDR1 as MNHEY and CDR2 as SVGEGT. Trimming cost V 5 bases and J 4 bases, with 14 bases left between them. This CDR3 is 14 amino acids long. The CDR3 DNA reads TGTGCCAGCAGTAACCCCGGGACAATCTATGGCTACACCTTC. Translated: CASSNPGTIYGYTF.

This clonotype appeared many times. The CDR3 spells CASSLEGWNSPLHF. In DNA form, the CDR3 reads TGCGCCAGCAGCTTGGAAGGGTGGAATTCACCCCTCCACTTT. The rearrangement joins TRBV5-1 to TRBJ1-6, with D unresolved. Trimming stripped 0 bases from V and 7 bases from J, with 8 bases between. CDR1 is SGHRS and CDR2 is YFSETQ in the germline V gene. This CDR3 comprises 14 residues.

CDR3 amino acids: CASSLQANTGPLSNYGYTF. CDR3 coding DNA: TGTGCCAGCAGCTTACAGGCGAATACCGGGCCGTTATCCAACTATGGCTACACCTTC. J is TRBJ1-2 and V is TRBV7-2; D not certain. CDR3 length: 19 residues. Trimming took 2 bases from V and 2 from J, leaving 24 bases between them. Germline assignment: CDR1 SGHTA and CDR2 FQGNSA. Full variable domain (outside the CDR3, taken from reference TRBV7-2 and TRBJ1-2): GAGVSQSPSNKVTEKGKDVELRCDPISGHTALYWYRQSLGQGLEFLIYFQGNSAPDKSGLPSDRFSAERTGGSVSTLTIQRTQQEDSAVYLCASSLQANTGPLSNYGYTFGSGTRLTVV.

CDR3 DNA: TGTGCCAGCAGCTTAAACGCAGGGTTGGGCACTGAAGCTTTCTTT. This codes for CASSLNAGLGTEAFF. The chain has TRBV7-3 and TRBJ1-1; TRBD1 is a possible D gene (5 bases). The CDR3 length is 15 residues. Germline lookup yields CDR1 SGHTA and CDR2 FQGTGA. The V gene lost 1 base and the J gene lost 4 bases, with 13 bases spanning the gap.

The gene calls are TRBV4-1 and TRBJ2-6; 7 bases map to TRBD1. The V segment lost 10 bases and the J segment 0 bases; nucleotides outside the gene matches: 6. The CDR3 spans 15 residues. Per the germline V gene, CDR1 is MGHRA and CDR2 is YSYEKL. CDR3 residues: CATGTVSSGANVLTF. CDR3 nucleotides: TGCGCCACCGGGACAGTTAGCTCTGGGGCCAACGTCCTGACTTTC.

This clonotype was seen a few times. The genes are TRBV13 and TRBJ2-2; 7 bases map to TRBD2. Losses at the gene ends were 1 base for V and 4 bases for J; bases not matched to a gene: 6. The CDR3 sequence is 16 residues long. The V gene's germline CDR1 is PRHDT and CDR2 FYEKMQ (reference sequence). The CDR3 protein is CASSLELAVTTGELFF. CDR3 bases: TGTGCCAGCAGCTTAGAGCTAGCGGTGACCACCGGGGAGCTGTTTTTT.

This rearrangement joins TRBV28 to TRBJ1-1; D is uncertain. V dropped 2 bases and J dropped 2 bases, with 9 bases sitting between them. The CDR3 is made up of 14 amino acids. Germline assignment: CDR1 MDHEN and CDR2 SYDVKM. CDR3 in DNA: TGTGCCAGCAGTTTAACTCAGAGTAACACTGAAGCTTTCTTT. Amino acid sequence: CASSLTQSNTEAFF.

This clonotype was observed a few times. The chain carries TRBV5-6 and TRBJ1-6, with D possibly matching TRBD1 (6 bases). Germline-derived CDR1 and CDR2 are SGHDT and YYEEEE. The CDR3 has 15 amino acids. Trimming removed 0 bases at V and 7 bases at J, with 11 bases between. The chain's CDR3 is CASSLVDRTNSPLHF. CDR3 nucleotides: TGTGCCAGCAGCTTGGTTGACAGGACGAATTCACCCCTCCACTTT.

The chain joins TRBV9 to TRBJ1-2; D is perhaps TRBD1 (6 bases). In germline, CDR1 is SGDLS, CDR2 YYNGEE. V dropped 0 bases and J dropped 2 bases, with 11 bases sitting between them. This CDR3 has 15 residues. Written as DNA, the CDR3 is TGTGCCAGCAGCGTAGGAAAGGACAGCAACTATGGCTACACCTTC. Amino acid sequence: CASSVGKDSNYGYTF.

This clonotype was seen repeatedly, ten times or more. V usage is TRBV10-3 and J usage is TRBJ2-1; 10 nucleotides align to TRBD1. Per germline, CDR1 ENHRY and CDR2 SYGVKD. This CDR3 has 17 amino acids. The V and J ends lost 1 base and 6 bases, in that order; junction bases with no gene match: 9. The CDR3 DNA follows: TGTGCCATCAGTGAGTGGATTCCGGGACAGGGGACCAATGAGCAGTTCTTC. This sequence encodes CAISEWIPGQGTNEQFF.

This clonotype was seen more than once but under ten times. The chain couples TRBV27 to TRBJ1-2; D is unclear. The CDR3 has 15 residues. Germline lookup yields CDR1 MNHEY and CDR2 SMNVEV (reference sequence). With 4 bases removed from V and 4 bases from J, the gap between germline ends came to 16 bases. The CDR3 DNA follows: TGTGCCAGCAGTTCAACACATACCCACTTCTATGGCTACACCTTC. Translating gives CASSSTHTHFYGYTF.

This clonotype was observed at least ten times. The chain joins TRBV12-3 or TRBV12-4 to TRBJ2-1; D call uncertain. The CDR3 extends over 15 amino acids. The ends were cut back, 2 bases at V and 6 bases at J, with 14 bases in the middle. As DNA, the CDR3 is TGTGCCAGCAGTTTACGGACCCTGGGCGCCAATGAGCAGTTCTTC. This encodes CASSLRTLGANEQFF.

This chain links TRBV11-2 with TRBJ2-1; D remains ambiguous. CDR1 SGHAT and CDR2 FQNNGV come from the germline V gene. V was pared by 5 bases and J by 10 bases, with 12 bases between. This CDR3 is built from 12 residues. CDR3: CASSRTAREQFF. DNA for the CDR3: TGTGCCAGCAGCCGAACTGCCCGAGAGCAGTTCTTC.

The rearrangement joins TRBV27 to TRBJ2-5; 7 bases are shared with TRBD1. V was pared by 4 bases and J by 3 bases, with 11 bases of the junction left unmatched. The CDR3 is made up of 16 amino acids. Germline CDR1 MNHEY, CDR2 SMNVEV (reference sequence). The DNA for the CDR3 is TGTGCCAGCAGTTCCCTATCATTAGGGGGCGAAGAGACCCAGTACTTC. This translates into CASSSLSLGGEETQYF.

The chain couples TRBV7-8 to TRBJ1-3, with D possibly matching TRBD1 (5 bases). The V gene lost 5 bases and the J gene lost 10 bases, with 21 bases spanning the gap. The CDR3 length is 15 residues. CDR1 is SGHVS and CDR2 is FQNEAQ in the germline V gene. The CDR3 bases are TGTGCCAGCAGCCTATCTCGGGGCACCGATCAAACCATATATTTT. It specifies CASSLSRGTDQTIYF. Using reference TRBV7-8 and TRBJ1-3 for the parts outside the CDR3, the full variable domain is GAGVSQSPRYKVAKRGQDVALRCDPISGHVSLFWYQQALGQGPEFLTYFQNEAQLDKSGLPSDRFFAERPEGSVSTLKIQRTQQEDSAVYLCASSLSRGTDQTIYFGEGSWLTVV.